The 10 T cell receptor beta chains given below trace back to one sample, sequenced in a study of T cell responses to AZD1222 COVID-19 vaccine. Repertoires were generated with immunoSEQ multiplex PCR, while TCRdb's copy carries only in-frame clones and drops some. Of 90,000 to 120,000 clones in the sample, around 92% are singletons; the top ten hold 8% to 10%. The sequences come from peripheral blood, collected 28 days after the second AZD1222 dose. The receptors here all came from an adult who received the AZD1222 COVID-19 vaccine.

The J gene is TRBJ2-1, the V gene TRBV14, with 9 bases matching TRBD2. J lost 11 bases, V lost 0 bases, and 11 bases had no gene match. Per the germline V gene, CDR1 is SGHDN and CDR2 is FVKESK. The CDR3 loop spans 16 amino acids. For the CDR3, the DNA is TGTGCCAGCAGCCAAGACTTGGCGGGGGGGGCCGATAAGCAGTTCTTC. Its protein product is CASSQDLAGGADKQFF.

This chain's CDR3 is CASSQGATGTDLNSPLHF. The CDR3 coding sequence is TGCGCCAGCAGCCAGGGGGCTACCGGGACAGACCTGAATTCACCCCTCCACTTT. The chain employs TRBV4-1 and TRBJ1-6, with TRBD1 matching 7 bases. This CDR3 contains 18 residues. Germline CDR1 MGHRA, CDR2 YSYEKL. After removal of 3 bases from V and 7 bases from J, the junction contained 15 bases not matched to a gene.

The V gene is TRBV24-1, the J gene TRBJ2-3, with 10 bases aligning to TRBD2. Germline assignment: CDR1 KGHDR and CDR2 SFDVKD. This CDR3 is built from 18 residues. The V segment lost 3 bases and the J segment 9 bases; nucleotides outside the gene matches: 17. The CDR3 loop is CATSDGQQREGRKATQYF. CDR3 nucleotides: TGTGCCACCAGTGATGGGCAGCAGCGGGAGGGCCGAAAGGCCACGCAGTATTTT.

This rearrangement joins TRBV6-5 to TRBJ1-5; a possible D gene is TRBD1 (6 bases). From germline, CDR1 is MNHEY and CDR2 SVGAGI. V dropped 6 bases and J dropped 5 bases, with 14 bases sitting between them. This CDR3 has 14 amino acids. The DNA of the CDR3 is TGTGCCAGCAGGACCGGGACATCGGATCAGCCCCAGCATTTT. Translating gives CASRTGTSDQPQHF.

This chain connects TRBV4-3 to TRBJ2-3; TRBD1 matches 8 bases. The germline CDR1 and CDR2 sequences are LGHNA and YSLEER. The CDR3 is 16 amino acids. Unmatched junction bases numbered 6, after V lost 0 bases and J lost 4 bases. Written as DNA, the CDR3 is TGCGCCAGCAGCCAAGATTGGGTGACAGGGGCAGATACGCAGTATTTT. It codes for CASSQDWVTGADTQYF.

The chain uses TRBV3-1 (or the pseudogene TRBV3-2) and TRBJ1-2; 7 nucleotides line up with TRBD1. Germline values: CDR1 LGHDT, CDR2 YNNKEL (reference sequence). V lost 4 bases, J lost 2 bases, and 7 bases stayed unmatched. This CDR3 has 15 residues. The CDR3 protein is CASSPPTGTNYGYTF. The CDR3, as DNA: TGTGCCAGCAGCCCTCCGACAGGGACGAACTATGGCTACACCTTC.

This chain joins TRBV5-6 and TRBJ1-4; D is perhaps TRBD1 (5 bases). Germline V gene data show CDR1 as SGHDT and CDR2 as YYEEEE. This CDR3 region has 14 residues. Trimming stripped 4 bases from V and 5 bases from J, with 12 bases between. DNA for the CDR3: TGTGCCAGCAGCGGCCAGGGCCAGAATGAAAAACTGTTTTTT. Its protein is CASSGQGQNEKLFF.

The chain carries TRBV3-1 (or the pseudogene TRBV3-2) and TRBJ1-1; 7 nucleotides agree with TRBD1. Germline-derived CDR1 and CDR2 are LGHDT and YNNKEL (reference sequence). After removal of 4 bases from V and 4 bases from J, the junction contained 6 bases not matched to a gene. The CDR3 contains 14 residues. The CDR3 region has the DNA TGTGCCAGCAGCCCTACAGGGGTAGGCACTGAAGCTTTCTTT. It translates to CASSPTGVGTEAFF.

The chain recombines TRBV5-5 with TRBJ2-2; 9 positions match TRBD1. The CDR3 runs to 15 residues. Germline assignment: CDR1 SGHKS and CDR2 YYEKEE (reference sequence). After removal of 4 bases from V and 4 bases from J, the junction contained 5 bases not matched to a gene. CDR3 nucleotide sequence: TGTGCCAGCAGCCAGATGACAGGGGGCACCGGGGAGCTGTTTTTT. It translates to CASSQMTGGTGELFF.

The CDR3 nucleotides are TGTGCCAGCAATGGGCGGAGCTACGAGCAGTACTTC. Its protein product is CASNGRSYEQYF. The chain employs TRBV28 and TRBJ2-7; D gene ambiguous. Germline values: CDR1 MDHEN, CDR2 SYDVKM. The CDR3 has 12 residues. The V end lost 7 bases, the J end lost 3 bases, and 10 bases lay between the germline ends.